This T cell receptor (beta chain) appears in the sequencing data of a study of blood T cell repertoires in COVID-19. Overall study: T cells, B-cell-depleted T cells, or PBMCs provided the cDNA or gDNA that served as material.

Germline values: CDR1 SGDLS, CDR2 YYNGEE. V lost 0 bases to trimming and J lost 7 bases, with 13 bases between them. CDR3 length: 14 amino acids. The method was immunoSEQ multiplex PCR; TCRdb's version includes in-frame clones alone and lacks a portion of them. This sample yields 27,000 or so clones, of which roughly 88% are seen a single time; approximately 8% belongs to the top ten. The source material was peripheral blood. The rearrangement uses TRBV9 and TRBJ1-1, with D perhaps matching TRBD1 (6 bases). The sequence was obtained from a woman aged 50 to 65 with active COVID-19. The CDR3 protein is CASSVAPGRGEAFF. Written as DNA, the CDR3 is TGTGCCAGCAGCGTAGCTCCGGGCAGGGGTGAAGCTTTCTTT. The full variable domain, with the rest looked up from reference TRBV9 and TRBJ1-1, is DSGVTQTPKHLITATGQRVTLRCSPRSGDLSVYWYQQSLDQGLQFLIQYYNGEERAKGNILERFSAQQFPDLHSELNLSSLELGDSALYFCASSVAPGRGEAFFGQGTRLTVV.